This is a list of T cell receptor beta chains from one sample in a study of T-cell reconstitution after alpha-beta-depleted transplantation in children. TCRdb recomputed calls from the PCR reads with MiXCR, one row per CDR3 protein. The sample yields around 300,000 distinct CDR3 sequences, under 14% seen once. The sample here was peripheral blood, taken 180 days after TCRalphabeta/CD19-depleted stem cell transplant. The receptors were sampled from a male patient between 2 and 10 years old who had a stem cell transplant for chronic granulomatous disease, so the T cells may come from the graft donor. Each CDR3 is given with its conserved first and last residue.

v_gene: TRBV18
CDR3aa: CASSPQLGRDSPLHF

v_gene: TRBV7-9
CDR3aa: CASSPTGASQPQHF

v_gene: TRBV7-8
CDR3aa: CASSPRRVPDTQYF

v_gene: TRBV12-3/TRBV12-4
CDR3aa: CASRGSGGRQPQHF

v_gene: TRBV20-1
CDR3aa: CSARVTGGPYNEQFF

v_gene: TRBV5-5
CDR3aa: CASSKLDPTDTQYF

v_gene: TRBV27
CDR3aa: CASSLFRGNTGELFF

v_gene: TRBV3-1
CDR3aa: CATSQDLFKGRVAKNIQYF

v_gene: TRBV28
CDR3aa: CASSLSRVSGELFF

v_gene: TRBV7-9
CDR3aa: CASSLLQGYSPLHF

v_gene: TRBV5-5
CDR3aa: CASSREVLAQTQYF

v_gene: TRBV20-1
CDR3aa: CSARDWAKASDTQYF

v_gene: TRBV29-1
CDR3aa: CSVEGTGKDSDTQYF

v_gene: TRBV5-1
CDR3aa: CASSLKTGTIYNEQFF

v_gene: TRBV3-1
CDR3aa: CASSRTNNEQFF

v_gene: TRBV12-3/TRBV12-4
CDR3aa: CASSSLGPPSTDTQYF

v_gene: TRBV7-2
CDR3aa: CASSQASGTGGNEQFF

v_gene: TRBV20-1
CDR3aa: CSAPTFFSPLLAGSYNEQFF

v_gene: TRBV11-2
CDR3aa: CASSAGSSPYSGANVLTF

v_gene: TRBV27
CDR3aa: CASNLSWLAANTGELFF

v_gene: TRBV29-1
CDR3aa: CSVESVQYF

v_gene: TRBV4-3
CDR3aa: CASSPERLPNEKLFF

v_gene: TRBV11-2
CDR3aa: CASSLGGFWEREGGNNEQFF

v_gene: TRBV7-9
CDR3aa: CASSADGRNTEAFF

v_gene: TRBV4-1
CDR3aa: CASSQDWDRETDTQYF

v_gene: TRBV28
CDR3aa: CASIKTGTGSYEQYF

v_gene: TRBV7-2
CDR3aa: CASSFQGANTGELFF

v_gene: TRBV7-2
CDR3aa: CASSLWRGTSGSYEQYF

v_gene: TRBV7-3
CDR3aa: CASSLGSGTGGKYEQYF

v_gene: TRBV25-1
CDR3aa: CASSEDRNYGYTF

v_gene: TRBV11-2
CDR3aa: CASSGKQVFVDQPQHF

v_gene: TRBV6-2/TRBV6-3
CDR3aa: CASSYSRLGRDSNQPQHF

v_gene: TRBV12-3/TRBV12-4
CDR3aa: CASSGLARNEQFF

v_gene: TRBV27
CDR3aa: CASSYYPGTEAFF

v_gene: TRBV9
CDR3aa: CATRPEGGETQYF

v_gene: TRBV9
CDR3aa: CASSVTLGGGATDTQYF

v_gene: TRBV12-3/TRBV12-4
CDR3aa: CASSEPRGKETQYF

v_gene: TRBV5-1
CDR3aa: CASSRTRDRGDTQYF

v_gene: TRBV7-8
CDR3aa: CASSPVRGTYNEQFF

v_gene: TRBV20-1
CDR3aa: CSATKGGAYEQYF

v_gene: TRBV12-3/TRBV12-4
CDR3aa: CASSLGTSRDIYGTQYF

v_gene: TRBV5-5
CDR3aa: CASSLVFPGNTGELFF

v_gene: TRBV5-5
CDR3aa: CASSWEDRAAETQYF

v_gene: TRBV21-1
CDR3aa: CASSNDPGRRSSF

v_gene: TRBV27
CDR3aa: CASSSVADTQYF